These T cell receptor beta chains were read from a single sample in a study of CDR3 diversity in severe acne. From the PCR reads, TCRdb called clonotypes with MiXCR, one entry per CDR3 protein. The table includes about 90,000 distinct CDR3 sequences, about half detected once. The sequencing input was blood. Receptors originate from a male donor with severe acne vulgaris. Both conserved end residues are trimmed from each CDR3. Fields, in order: J gene, V gene, CDR3 protein.

j_gene: TRBJ1-5
v_gene: TRBV2
CDR3aa: ASSERRMDQPQH

j_gene: TRBJ2-3
v_gene: TRBV20-1
CDR3aa: SARDWPTDTDTQY

j_gene: TRBJ1-6
v_gene: TRBV15
CDR3aa: ATSSGFTGSNSPLH

j_gene: TRBJ1-2
v_gene: TRBV12-3/TRBV12-4
CDR3aa: ASSERQGNYGYT

j_gene: TRBJ1-1
v_gene: TRBV12-3/TRBV12-4
CDR3aa: ASSPGTSNTEAF

j_gene: TRBJ2-7
v_gene: TRBV12-3/TRBV12-4
CDR3aa: ASSLEGNWYEQY

j_gene: TRBJ2-1
v_gene: TRBV20-1
CDR3aa: SAGDRAYNEQF

j_gene: TRBJ2-5
v_gene: TRBV20-1
CDR3aa: SAGLAGGETQY

j_gene: TRBJ2-7
v_gene: TRBV29-1
CDR3aa: SSWTVSSYEQY

j_gene: TRBJ2-7
v_gene: TRBV7-9
CDR3aa: AHDGSDEQY

j_gene: TRBJ1-6
v_gene: TRBV25-1
CDR3aa: ASSRTGDNSPLH

j_gene: TRBJ2-7
v_gene: TRBV25-1
CDR3aa: ASSEFSSGSYEQY

j_gene: TRBJ1-2
v_gene: TRBV9
CDR3aa: ASSDPWTARQGYT

j_gene: TRBJ2-5
v_gene: TRBV10-3
CDR3aa: AISAGGAGETRY

j_gene: TRBJ2-7
v_gene: TRBV20-1
CDR3aa: SHSRGAAYEQY

j_gene: TRBJ2-1
v_gene: TRBV12-3/TRBV12-4
CDR3aa: AGRPGTGSYKGQF

j_gene: TRBJ1-5
v_gene: TRBV20-1
CDR3aa: SARVDRGANQLQH

j_gene: TRBJ1-4
v_gene: TRBV7-2
CDR3aa: ASSQWEGGEKLF

j_gene: TRBJ2-1
v_gene: TRBV29-1
CDR3aa: SVLTGEQF

j_gene: TRBJ1-3
v_gene: TRBV19
CDR3aa: ASSITGANSGNTIY

j_gene: TRBJ1-2
v_gene: TRBV29-1
CDR3aa: SVEGGQGRAGYT

j_gene: TRBJ2-7
v_gene: TRBV7-8
CDR3aa: ASSLARGPRREQY